Listed below are T cell receptor beta chains from one sample, sequenced in a study of response to subunit inactivated influenza vaccine. TCRdb processed the RT-PCR reads anew with MiXCR; each CDR3 protein has one entry. Among approximately 490,000 distinct CDR3 sequences listed, approximately 7.2% were seen once. Sequencing used PBMCs from blood, obtained around 25 months after vaccination. Receptor source: a man in his fifties or sixties who received an inactivated influenza vaccine. Each CDR3 is given with its conserved first and last residue. The D gene is left open where the match is weak. The size entry is marked missing in some rows and otherwise reads once, few, many or a size class.

V	J	D	size	DNA	CDR3
TRBV28	TRBJ2-7	TRBD2	few	TGTGCCAGCAGTTTTCTTGTTCCTAGCGGGGTCTTCTACGAGCAGTACTTC	CASSFLVPSGVFYEQYF
TRBV5-1	TRBJ1-1	-	few	TGCGCCAGCAGCTACCTTGGGGGTACTGAAGCTTTCTTT	CASSYLGGTEAFF
TRBV11-2	TRBJ2-5	-	few	TGTGCCAGCAGCTTACATACTACGACTAGCCAAGAGACCCAGTACTTC	CASSLHTTTSQETQYF
TRBV28	TRBJ2-5	-	-	TGTGCCAGCAGCACTGACTCTTTTAGGGAGACCCAGTACTTC	CASSTDSFRETQYF
TRBV6-5	TRBJ2-7	-	few	TGTGCCAGCAGTTCACGCTCGACAGCCTACGAGCAGTACTTC	CASSSRSTAYEQYF
TRBV20-1	TRBJ1-2	TRBD1	-	TGCAGTGCTAGAGGGACAGGGAACTATGGCTACACCTTC	CSARGTGNYGYTF
TRBV4-3	TRBJ1-6	-	-	TGCGCCAGCAAATCTTTTTATCAGGATCCTTATTCACCCCTCCACTTT	CASKSFYQDPYSPLHF
TRBV21-1	TRBJ1-4	-	many	TGTGCCACCATAAGCCCCAGGTCCCGAGGTGAAAAACTGTTTTTT	CATISPRSRGEKLFF
TRBV24-1	TRBJ2-1	-	few	TGTGCCACCAGTGATTTGTGGGGAAATGAGCAGTTCTTC	CATSDLWGNEQFF
TRBV4-1	TRBJ1-2	-	-	TGCGCCAGCAGCCAAGGGCGCGGGGGGAACTATGGCTACACCTTC	CASSQGRGGNYGYTF
TRBV9	TRBJ2-7	-	few	TGTGCCAGCAGCGTAGAAGCGGTCTCCTACGAGCAGTACTTC	CASSVEAVSYEQYF
TRBV6-1	TRBJ2-5	-	many	TGTGCCAGCAAGGTGCGCGGCCAAGAGACCCAGTACTTC	CASKVRGQETQYF
TRBV5-1	TRBJ1-1	-	few	TGCGCCAGCAGCGTCCCTGAGGTAGGGAACACTGAAGCTTTCTTT	CASSVPEVGNTEAFF
TRBV12-3/TRBV12-4	TRBJ1-2	TRBD1	few	TGTGCCAGCAGTAACAACAGGGGGAGGGTTCACGGCTACACCTTC	CASSNNRGRVHGYTF
TRBV6-1	TRBJ2-7	-	few	TGTGCCAGCAGAGCCGCGAAGGGGCTCTACGAGCAGTACTTC	CASRAAKGLYEQYF
TRBV7-6	TRBJ2-5	TRBD2	few	TGTGCCAGCAGGCCCGCGGGGGGAGAGACCCAGTACTTC	CASRPAGGETQYF
TRBV7-9	TRBJ1-1	-	many	TGTGCCAGCAGCTCGGGGCTCAGGGATCAGACGAACGCTGAAGCTTTCTTT	CASSSGLRDQTNAEAFF
TRBV4-3	TRBJ2-1	-	-	TGCGCCAGCAGCCAAGAGGCGGCAGGGATCTACAATGAGCAGTTCTTC	CASSQEAAGIYNEQFF
TRBV3-1	TRBJ2-7	-	few	TGTGCCAGCAGCCAAGAGGCGCCTTTTACCCACGAGCAGTACTTC	CASSQEAPFTHEQYF
TRBV5-1	TRBJ2-7	-	-	TGCGCCAGCAGCGCTGTGGGGGGAGCGTCCTACGAGCAGTACTTC	CASSAVGGASYEQYF
TRBV7-2	TRBJ2-1	-	few	TGTGCCAGCAGCTTAGCGCCGGGAGTCGGGGGTGGTGAGCAGTTCTTC	CASSLAPGVGGGEQFF
TRBV20-1	TRBJ2-1	-	few	TGCAGTGCTGGGGACCCGCACAATGAGCAGTTCTTC	CSAGDPHNEQFF
TRBV28	TRBJ2-3	-	-	TGTGCCACCCACGAAGGATATAGCACAGATACGCAGTATTTT	CATHEGYSTDTQYF
TRBV28	TRBJ1-2	TRBD1	-	TGTGCCAGCTACGACAGGGGCTATGGCTACACCTTC	CASYDRGYGYTF
TRBV5-1	TRBJ2-1	TRBD1	few	TGCGCCAGCAGCTATCCAAGACAGGGAGCCTACAATGAGCAGTTCTTC	CASSYPRQGAYNEQFF
TRBV18	TRBJ2-3	TRBD1	-	TGTGCCAGCTCACCACGACAGGGCCGAACAGATACGCAGTATTTT	CASSPRQGRTDTQYF
TRBV20-1	TRBJ2-7	-	few	TGCAGAGGTCGATTACACTACGAGCAGTACTTC	CRGRLHYEQYF
TRBV28	TRBJ2-7	TRBD1	many	TGTGCCAGCAGTCGGGGACAGGTACCGTACGAGCAGTACTTC	CASSRGQVPYEQYF
TRBV12-3/TRBV12-4	TRBJ1-1	-	few	TGTGCCAGCAGGCGGGACGCCCTCGGGGCTGAAGCTTTCTTT	CASRRDALGAEAFF
TRBV7-2	TRBJ1-1	TRBD1	-	TGTGCCAGCAGCTCATACAGACAGGGGGGTGAAGCTTTCTTT	CASSSYRQGGEAFF
TRBV12-3/TRBV12-4	TRBJ2-7	TRBD1	few	TGTGCCAGCAGCCAAAACGGACAGGGGACGTACGAGCAGTACTTC	CASSQNGQGTYEQYF
TRBV20-1	TRBJ2-1	TRBD2	-	TGCAGTGCTAGGGTGGTTACGTTGGCGGGAGGAAAACGCGATGAGCAGTTCTTC	CSARVVTLAGGKRDEQFF
TRBV9	TRBJ2-3	-	many	TGTGCCAGCAGCGTATCTATGGGATTCACAGATACGCAGTATTTT	CASSVSMGFTDTQYF
TRBV27	TRBJ1-5	-	-	TGTGCCAGCAGTTTAGGGCGGGGTACTCAGCCCCAGCATTTT	CASSLGRGTQPQHF
TRBV4-2	TRBJ2-3	TRBD2	-	TGTGCCAGCAGCCAAGGGCACCGGGGGGGTTACACAGATACGCAGTATTTT	CASSQGHRGGYTDTQYF
TRBV4-1	TRBJ2-3	TRBD2	many	TGCGCCAGCAGCCGGTCTAGCGGGGGGGTATCAGATACGCAGTATTTT	CASSRSSGGVSDTQYF
TRBV6-2/TRBV6-3	TRBJ2-2	TRBD2	few	TGTGCCAGCAGTTGGACGGGGGGGCCCGCCGGGGAGCTGTTTTTT	CASSWTGGPAGELFF
TRBV12-5	TRBJ2-1	-	many	TGTGCTAGTGGCACTGACGGTGAGCAGTTCTTC	CASGTDGEQFF
TRBV24-1	TRBJ2-1	TRBD2	few	TGTGCCACCAGTGAGCCCGGGACTAGCGGTGCCTACAATGAGCAGTTCTTC	CATSEPGTSGAYNEQFF
TRBV11-1	TRBJ2-1	TRBD2	few	TGTGCCAGCAGCTTAGGGGAACTAGCGGGAGGCTTCTACAATGAGCAGTTCTTC	CASSLGELAGGFYNEQFF
TRBV7-2	TRBJ1-2	-	few	TGTGCCAGCAGCATGGTCCGGGGCTATGGCTACACCTTC	CASSMVRGYGYTF
TRBV20-1	TRBJ2-1	TRBD2	few	TGCAGTGCTAGAGAGCTAGCGGGAGGGATAGAGCAGTTCTTC	CSARELAGGIEQFF
TRBV5-1	TRBJ2-7	-	few	TGCGCCAGCAGCACCGAATGGGGCGGGACCTACGAGCAGTACTTC	CASSTEWGGTYEQYF
TRBV7-9	TRBJ2-1	TRBD2	-	TGTGCCAGCAGCTTATTAGGGACTAGCGGGGAGAATGAGCAGTTCTTC	CASSLLGTSGENEQFF
TRBV4-3	TRBJ2-3	TRBD2	-	TGCGCCAGCAGCCAAGATGCGACTAGCGGGACAGATACGCAGTATTTT	CASSQDATSGTDTQYF
TRBV6-6	TRBJ2-5	-	-	TGTGCCAGCAGTTACGACCGGGAGACCCAGTACTTC	CASSYDRETQYF
TRBV10-3	TRBJ2-2	TRBD2	few	TGTGCCATCAGTGAGTCCGCGCTAGCGGTGAACACCGGGGAGCTGTTTTTT	CAISESALAVNTGELFF
TRBV5-1	TRBJ2-1	-	once	TGCGCCAGCAGCTTGGGGGGCAGTAAGGGCAATGAGCAGTTCTTC	CASSLGGSKGNEQFF
TRBV20-1	TRBJ2-5	TRBD1	many	TGCAGTGCCAGCGGGGACAGGGGACGTGGGCAAGAGACCCAGTACTTC	CSASGDRGRGQETQYF
TRBV6-1	TRBJ2-7	TRBD2	few	TGTGCCAGCAGTGAGACCACCCTACGACTAGCGGGGCGGGGGCTCCGCGACGAGCAGTACTTC	CASSETTLRLAGRGLRDEQYF
TRBV29-1	TRBJ2-7	-	many	TGCAGCGTCTACAGGGAACGGCAGCAGTACTTC	CSVYRERQQYF
TRBV12-3/TRBV12-4	TRBJ1-5	TRBD1	many	TGTGCCAGCAGACAGGGGAAAAATCAGCCCCAGCATTTT	CASRQGKNQPQHF